Reported below is one TCR beta chain. Its target is unknown. The data derive from a study of T cells in Graves' hyperthyroidism and ophthalmopathy. Study findings and constraints: In simple terms, a model built on 13 V-J features told ophthalmopathy apart from stable hyperthyroidism. It was a median around seven months before onset that the model predicted ophthalmopathy.

TCR beta CDR3 regions were amplified from RNA transcripts. Primed by the HTBI set, a first-round RT-PCR was run on the TCR CDR3. TCRdb re-analysed the multiplex PCR reads in MiXCR, keeping a single row per CDR3 protein. The sample shows 480,000 or so distinct CDR3 sequences, about 46% of them seen only once. Uncontrolled infection, other autoimmune disease, pregnancy or lactation excluded patients. This CDR3 region has 16 residues. V was pared by 3 bases and J by 6 bases, with 20 bases between. Germline CDR1 is LNHNV and CDR2 is YYDKDF (reference sequence). The J gene is TRBJ1-2, the V gene TRBV15, with D perhaps matching TRBD1 (6 bases). The clonotype was recovered from an adult woman with Graves' disease, either hyperthyroidism or ophthalmopathy (not recorded which). The specimen was peripheral blood or thyroid tissue (not recorded which). The CDR3 region is CATSSRDTSGDDGYTF. CDR3 sequence (DNA): TGTGCCACCAGCAGCCGGGACACTTCCGGGGACGATGGCTACACCTTC.